This TCR beta chain stems from a study of regulatory T cells in long-lasting Graves disease. Study-level points and caveats: Persistent Graves' patients showed less TCR diversity than newly diagnosed ones.

Time point: persistent/refractory GD, antithyroid drugs over 5 years with positive TRAb. Preparation of the TCR library used RNA extracted from PBMCs. V dropped 5 bases and J dropped 4 bases, with 11 bases sitting between them. CDR1 is GTSNPN, CDR2 SVGIG, per germline (reference sequence). The CDR3 consists of 12 residues. Through Arm-PCR of CDR3 regions and iRepertoire HTBI primers, TCR beta libraries were built. Using its own MiXCR run on the multiplex PCR reads, TCRdb lists one record per CDR3 protein. The sample records about 660,000 distinct CDR3 sequences, 25% to 35% being singletons. For this clonotype: What it recognizes is unknown.

The TCR was taken from a female donor with Graves disease. The sample here was peripheral blood mononuclear cells (PBMCs), taken when the disease was refractory, from a patient treated with antithyroid drugs. The rearrangement joins TRBV30 to TRBJ1-2, with D perhaps TRBD1 (5 bases). The CDR3 spells CAWAPGGYGYTF. CDR3 DNA: TGTGCCTGGGCCCCTGGGGGCTATGGCTACACCTTC.